This TCR beta chain was documented in a study of shared clonotypes between healthy human individuals (TCRdb year 2020). The study in broad terms: The cohort included a few men and a couple of women between 18 and 49 years of age. To increase sequencing depth and limit assay-specific biases, different laboratories used diverse techniques to prepare libraries and sequence TCR repertoires. For each donor, CD4 naive and CD4 memory were each run on three plates, CD8 naive on two plates, and CD8 memory on one plate. Each donor's leukapheresis produced roughly between roughly 0.94 and 9.5 billion PBMCs. Blood TCR repertoires of roughly 5 healthy adults were deeply sequenced to estimate repertoire size and the extent of clonotype sharing between individuals.

Concerning this clone itself: Its antigen is unknown. Per-base qualities were not stored, and no clone one base away is much larger.

Healthy HIV-negative adults with no recently reported acute infections or vaccinations were included as donors. All donors were Caucasian adults living in Nashville, Tennessee, USA. CD4+ T cells were enriched through magnetic negative selection, after which naive cells were positively selected on CD45RA and the remaining negative fraction served as the memory subset. After blood collection by leukapheresis, PBMCs were isolated using Ficoll-Histopaque density gradient centrifugation and then cryopreserved in the vapor phase of liquid nitrogen. Purity and quantity of every magnetically sorted T cell population were checked by analytical flow cytometry. Each sorted fraction had its genomic DNA isolated and then quantified by UV absorbance on a Nanodrop 2000c. The CDR3 measures 13 amino acids from cysteine to phenylalanine. The read is trimmed to its CDR3 DNA, 39 bases read in frame from base 1. After removal of 6 bases from V and 9 bases from J, the junction retains 3 bases not matched to a gene. CDR1 and CDR2 were assigned from the germline V gene as MNHNS and SASEGT.

Using the deep immunoSEQ assay, TCR CDR3 regions were amplified from genomic DNA by multiplex PCR. For each cell subset, the extracted genomic DNA was distributed evenly across all wells of several immunoSEQ 96-well plates, and each plate served as one replicate. For sorted subsets, around 200 ng genomic DNA, equal to some 28,000 T cell genomes, was loaded into each replicate PCR. The purified libraries were quantified using a Qubit 3.0 fluorometer, sized with a Bioanalyzer 2100, and then quantified again using the KAPA Library Quantification kit. Each immunoSEQ 96-well plate was sequenced on its own single-read 150-cycle Illumina NextSeq 550 flow cell. The paper's processing steps were these. Because only junctional sequences without quality scores were contained in the immunoSEQ output, filtering matching that applied to full-length reads could not be performed. Sequences were annotated with PyIR, a Python wrapper for IgBLAST v1.9, using IMGT germline references to assign V/J genes and CDR3. Reads were removed for weak V/J assignments (E-value above 1e-6), missing CDR3, stop codons, out-of-frame junctions, or ambiguous translated residues. V3J clonotypes were defined by identical inferred V gene, J gene, and CDR3 amino acid sequence. Percentage overlap between repertoires was computed as shared unique clonotypes divided by the size of the smaller repertoire. Richness of each repertoire was evaluated using RTK rarefaction, the Chao1 estimator, and Recon v2.1 estimates of unobserved clonotypes. For all TCRbeta clonotypes obtained by the gDNA method from a few donors, generation probabilities were computed with OLGA. Not all clones reach the TCRdb copy of this immuneACCESS table, which keeps in-frame sequences only. Checked studies attribute under half of the gap to unresolved V genes and leave the rest unexplained. That table supplies the V and J calls and clone size; D and trimming were determined from the DNA. The sample table lists approximately 980,000 clones, approximately 80% of them with a count of one. The ten largest make up approximately 1.5% of the sample.

Summary of the overall study and its limitations: Pairwise subsampling led to the expectation that sequencing depth would affect the degree of clonotype sharing among donors. Rarefaction of sorted-subset datasets indicated incomplete sequencing despite the large sequencing depth. Estimated clonotype richness was generally larger for naive than for memory subsets. Sharing across a few donors was observed for around 5% of naive CD4, under 4% of naive CD8, 2% to 2.5% of memory CD4, and around 0.44% of memory CD8 clonotypes. Compared with non-shared clonotypes, the clonotypes found in all four sorted-subset donors had higher generation probabilities. Only blood was sampled, and tissue TCR repertoires likely differ from those in blood. Because the study included only a small number of donors, the genetic and exposure-history diversity represented was limited.

The rearrangement combines TRBV6-1 with TRBJ1-6; 9 central bases correspond to TRBD1. The clonotype was recovered from a man between 18 and 35 years old in good health. The specimen sequenced was memory CD4+ T cells sorted from blood. The sample's cell subset or site label, in plain terms: CD45RA-negative fraction. Here is the DNA: TGTGCCAGCAGGACAGGGGGTATTTCACCCCTCCACTTT. Translated, it reads CASRTGGISPLHF.